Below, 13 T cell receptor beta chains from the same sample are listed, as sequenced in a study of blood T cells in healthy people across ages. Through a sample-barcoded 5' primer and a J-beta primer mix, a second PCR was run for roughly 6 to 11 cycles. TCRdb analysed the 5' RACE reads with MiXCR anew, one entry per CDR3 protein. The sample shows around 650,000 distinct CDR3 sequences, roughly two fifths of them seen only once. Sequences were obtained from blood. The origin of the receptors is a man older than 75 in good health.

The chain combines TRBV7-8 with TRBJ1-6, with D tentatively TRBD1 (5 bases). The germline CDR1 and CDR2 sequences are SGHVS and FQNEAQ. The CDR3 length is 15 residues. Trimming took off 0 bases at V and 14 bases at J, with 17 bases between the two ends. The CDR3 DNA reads TGTGCCAGCAGCTTAGCTGTGGGACTCTCGATGACCCTCCACTTT. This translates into CASSLAVGLSMTLHF.

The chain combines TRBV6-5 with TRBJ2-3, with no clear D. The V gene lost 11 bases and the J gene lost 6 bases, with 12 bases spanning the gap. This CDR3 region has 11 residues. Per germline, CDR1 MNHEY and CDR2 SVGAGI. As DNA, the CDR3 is TGTGCCGCCCCGCTTCGGGATACGCAGTATTTT. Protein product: CAAPLRDTQYF.

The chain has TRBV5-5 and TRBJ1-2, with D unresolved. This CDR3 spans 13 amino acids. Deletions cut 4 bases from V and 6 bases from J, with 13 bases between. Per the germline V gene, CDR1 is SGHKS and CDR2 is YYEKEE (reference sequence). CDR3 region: CASSERAGDGYTF. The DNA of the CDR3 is TGTGCCAGCAGCGAGAGGGCTGGGGATGGCTACACCTTC.

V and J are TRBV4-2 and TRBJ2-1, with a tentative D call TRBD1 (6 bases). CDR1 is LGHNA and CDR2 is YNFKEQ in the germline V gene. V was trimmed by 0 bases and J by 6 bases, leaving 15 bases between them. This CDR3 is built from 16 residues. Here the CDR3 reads CASSQDARARGNEQFF. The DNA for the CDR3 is TGTGCCAGCAGCCAAGATGCCCGGGCCAGGGGCAATGAGCAGTTCTTC.

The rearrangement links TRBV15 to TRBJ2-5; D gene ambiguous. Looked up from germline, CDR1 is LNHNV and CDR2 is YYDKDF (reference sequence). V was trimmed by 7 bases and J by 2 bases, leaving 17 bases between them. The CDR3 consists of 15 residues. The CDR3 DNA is TGTGCCACCATGCTTGGACCGACCCTACAAGAGACCCAGTACTTC. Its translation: CATMLGPTLQETQYF.

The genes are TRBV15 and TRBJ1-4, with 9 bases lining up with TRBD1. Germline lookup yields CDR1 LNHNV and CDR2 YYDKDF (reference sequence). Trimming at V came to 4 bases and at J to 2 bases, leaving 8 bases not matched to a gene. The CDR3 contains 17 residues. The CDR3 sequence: CATSKDRGVYTNEKLFF. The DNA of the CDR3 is TGTGCCACCAGCAAGGACAGGGGAGTATACACTAATGAAAAACTGTTTTTT.

The DNA of the CDR3 is TGTGCCAGCAGTTACTCCCCAGGGGGGGACGAGCAGTACTTC. Protein sequence: CASSYSPGGDEQYF. This chain joins TRBV6-5 and TRBJ2-7; D possibly matches TRBD1 or TRBD2 (7 bases each). The CDR3 length is 14 residues. Trimming cost V 0 bases and J 5 bases, with 11 bases left between them. Germline CDR1 and CDR2: MNHEY and SVGAGI.

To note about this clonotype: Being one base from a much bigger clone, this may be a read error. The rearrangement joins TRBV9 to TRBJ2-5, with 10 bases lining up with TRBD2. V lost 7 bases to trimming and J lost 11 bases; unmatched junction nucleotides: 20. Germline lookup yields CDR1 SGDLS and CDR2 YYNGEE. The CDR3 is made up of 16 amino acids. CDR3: CASRGAGGPEVNEQYF. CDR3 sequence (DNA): TGTGCCAGCCGGGGAGCGGGAGGGCCGGAGGTAAATGAGCAGTACTTC. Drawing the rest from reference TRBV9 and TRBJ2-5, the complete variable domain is DSGVTQTPKHLITATGQRVTLRCSPRSGDLSVYWYQQSLDQGLQFLIQYYNGEERAKGNILERFSAQQFPDLHSELNLSSLELGDSALYFCASRGAGGPEVNEQYFGPGTRLLVL.

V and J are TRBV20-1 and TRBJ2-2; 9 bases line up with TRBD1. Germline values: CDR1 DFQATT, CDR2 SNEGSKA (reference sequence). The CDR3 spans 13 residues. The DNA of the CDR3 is TGCAGCACACCAGGACAGGGGTTCGGGGAGCTGTTTTTT. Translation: CSTPGQGFGELFF.

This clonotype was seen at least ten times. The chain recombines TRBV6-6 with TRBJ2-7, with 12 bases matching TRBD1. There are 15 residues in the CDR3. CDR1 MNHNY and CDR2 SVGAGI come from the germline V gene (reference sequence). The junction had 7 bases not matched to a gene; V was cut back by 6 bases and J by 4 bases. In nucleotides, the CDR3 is TGTGCCAGCAGCCGCGGGACAGGGGGCAAGTACGAGCAGTACTTC. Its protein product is CASSRGTGGKYEQYF.

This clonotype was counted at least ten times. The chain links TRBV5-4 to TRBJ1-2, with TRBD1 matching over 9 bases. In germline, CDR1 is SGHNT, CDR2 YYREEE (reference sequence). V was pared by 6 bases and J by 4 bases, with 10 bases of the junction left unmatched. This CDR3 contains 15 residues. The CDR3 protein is CASTPGGQGAYGYTF. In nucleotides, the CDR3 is TGTGCCAGCACCCCTGGGGGACAGGGTGCCTATGGCTACACCTTC.

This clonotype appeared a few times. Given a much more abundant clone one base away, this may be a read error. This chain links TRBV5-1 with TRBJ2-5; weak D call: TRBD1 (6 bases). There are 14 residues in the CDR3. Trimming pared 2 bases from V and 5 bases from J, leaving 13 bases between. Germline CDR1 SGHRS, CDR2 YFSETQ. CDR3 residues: CASSFAGDGETQYF. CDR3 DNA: TGCGCCAGCAGCTTTGCAGGGGATGGGGAGACCCAGTACTTC.

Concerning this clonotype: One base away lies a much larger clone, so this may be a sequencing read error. The CDR3 sequence: CSVKGTGVWDTRYF. CDR3 DNA sequence: TGCAGCGTGAAAGGGACAGGGGTTTGGGATACGCGGTATTTT. This chain uses TRBV29-1 with TRBJ2-3; 10 nucleotides line up with TRBD1. The germline V gene has CDR1 SQVTM and CDR2 ANQGSEA. The CDR3 consists of 14 residues.